This entry lists 9 T cell receptor beta chains sequenced from one sample in a study of T-cell memory formation after mild COVID-19. One entry per CDR3 protein, called by TCRdb with MiXCR from the 5' RACE reads. The sample has fewer than 250,000 distinct CDR3 sequences; over 9.5% are singletons. Sequenced input: PBMCs or a T cell subset sorted from them (not recorded which). Every receptor here comes from a man between 18 and 35 years old who had mild COVID-19 (a few samples of this study predate the infection). Cell type and time point are not known.

The chain has TRBV24-1 and TRBJ2-5; D may correspond to TRBD1 or TRBD2 (5 bases each). Per the germline V gene, CDR1 is KGHDR and CDR2 is SFDVKD. CDR3 length: 15 amino acids. V lost 4 bases to trimming and J lost 3 bases, with 14 bases between them. CDR3 sequence (DNA): TGTGCCACCAGTGACCCACGGGACGGAGAAGAGACCCAGTACTTC. Residues: CATSDPRDGEETQYF.

This clonotype has a handful of counts. The chain uses TRBV5-1 and TRBJ1-3; 7 nucleotides agree with TRBD1. The CDR3 is 14 amino acids. J was trimmed by 7 bases and V by 5 bases; bases with no gene match: 9. CDR1 is SGHRS and CDR2 is YFSETQ in the germline V gene. The CDR3 protein is CASSPDRVGNTIYF. CDR3 in DNA: TGCGCCAGCAGTCCTGACAGGGTAGGGAACACCATATATTTT.

This clonotype was counted between two and nine times. This chain links TRBV5-1 with TRBJ2-7, with D perhaps TRBD1 or TRBD2 (5 bases each). The CDR3 spans 14 residues. Germline V gene sequence: CDR1 SGHRS, CDR2 YFSETQ. V lost 4 bases and J 0 bases, leaving 11 bases between the germline ends. The CDR3 sequence is CASSLMGDSYEQYF. CDR3 DNA sequence: TGCGCCAGCAGCCTGATGGGGGACTCCTACGAGCAGTACTTC. Full variable domain (outside the CDR3, taken from reference TRBV5-1 and TRBJ2-7): KAGVTQTPRYLIKTRGQQVTLSCSPISGHRSVSWYQQTPGQGLQFLFEYFSETQRNKGNFPGRFSGRQFSNSRSEMNVSTLELGDSALYLCASSLMGDSYEQYFGPGTRLTVT.

V is TRBV7-9 and J is TRBJ1-4, with D uncertain. Trimming took 1 base from V and 7 from J, leaving 10 bases between them. The CDR3 totals 14 residues. The germline gives CDR1 SEHNR, CDR2 FQNEAQ (reference sequence). DNA for the CDR3: TGTGCCAGCAGCTTAGGAGTGTTAGGTGAAAAACTGTTTTTT. It codes for CASSLGVLGEKLFF.

This clonotype was found a few times. The chain couples TRBV4-1 to TRBJ1-5; perhaps TRBD1 as D (5 bases). CDR1 and CDR2 from the germline V gene are MGHRA and YSYEKL. The CDR3 is 17 amino acids. Between the trimmed V and J ends, which lost 0 bases and 4 bases, there was a span of 16 bases. The CDR3 reads CASSQDRGTELNQPQHF. CDR3 coding DNA: TGCGCCAGCAGCCAAGATCGAGGGACGGAACTTAATCAGCCCCAGCATTTT.

This clonotype has more than one count but fewer than ten. This chain uses TRBV5-1 with TRBJ1-4, with a possible D match to TRBD1 (5 bases). CDR3 length equals 17 residues. V shed 0 bases and J shed 4 bases, with 16 bases lying between them. Germline V gene data show CDR1 as SGHRS and CDR2 as YFSETQ. The CDR3, as DNA: TGCGCCAGCAGCTTGGGATTAAGGGCAGGACATAATGAAAAACTGTTTTTT. It codes for CASSLGLRAGHNEKLFF. Together with reference TRBV5-1 and TRBJ1-4, the CDR3 gives the full variable domain: KAGVTQTPRYLIKTRGQQVTLSCSPISGHRSVSWYQQTPGQGLQFLFEYFSETQRNKGNFPGRFSGRQFSNSRSEMNVSTLELGDSALYLCASSLGLRAGHNEKLFFGSGTQLSVL.

This clonotype was found a few times. The chain combines TRBV7-2 with TRBJ2-7, with a weak D call TRBD2 (7 bases). The CDR3 is 15 residues long. Germline V gene lookup returns CDR1 SGHTA and CDR2 FQGNSA. V lost 3 bases, J lost 3 bases, and 15 bases lay in between. The CDR3 bases are TGTGCCAGCAGCTTTCACGGGGGAGGGGGCTACGAGCAGTACGTC. Protein: CASSFHGGGGYEQYV.

The rearrangement links TRBV12-3 or TRBV12-4 to TRBJ2-5, with 8 bases lining up with TRBD1. The CDR3 sequence is 16 residues long. Germline trimming cut 3 bases from V and 2 bases from J; bases unmatched to any gene: 8. The CDR3 here is CASSFGTGTGQETQYF. The CDR3 coding sequence is TGTGCCAGCAGTTTCGGGACCGGGACAGGTCAAGAGACCCAGTACTTC.

Only a few counts were recorded for this clonotype. This chain links TRBV5-1 with TRBJ2-3; D possibly corresponds to TRBD2 (5 bases). This CDR3 has 14 amino acids. Trimming took 5 bases from V and 0 from J, leaving 10 bases between them. Germline V lookup: CDR1 SGHRS, CDR2 YFSETQ. CDR3 loop: CASRTGSSTDTQYF. The CDR3 bases are TGCGCCAGCAGAACGGGGAGTAGCACAGATACGCAGTATTTT.